This TCR beta chain stems from a study of CD8+ T cells in alopecia areata. Study at large: Scoring treated patients' severity relied on the percentage of scalp area affected. Findings and limits, study-wide: Expanded CD8+ clones among the top 100, and scalp clonality, were significantly decreased by tofacitinib. Across lesional scalp, and particularly alopecia totalis/universalis, clonality surpassed that of normal scalp.

V was shortened by 4 bases and J by 5 bases, with 8 bases between the two germline ends. The CDR3 runs to 12 residues. CDR1 is MDHEN, CDR2 SYDVKM, per germline. As for this clone: Its antigen is as yet unknown.

RNA was extracted and reverse transcribed into cDNA as the sequencing template. Generated by immunoSEQ multiplex PCR, the TCRdb table keeps only in-frame clones and is missing some. The data show some 190,000 clones, roughly three fifths seen once. The treatment: oral pan-JAK inhibitor, 5-10 mg twice daily. Lesional scalp punch biopsies and peripheral blood were collected from alopecia areata patients. The rearrangement links TRBV28 to TRBJ2-5; no definite D call. Source: CD4+ T cells sorted from blood, taken around week 46, from a patient treated with tofacitinib. This receptor was obtained from a human donor with alopecia areata. The CDR3 coding sequence is TGTGCCAGCAGTTCCCCCAGGGAGACCCAGTACTTC. This codes for CASSSPRETQYF.